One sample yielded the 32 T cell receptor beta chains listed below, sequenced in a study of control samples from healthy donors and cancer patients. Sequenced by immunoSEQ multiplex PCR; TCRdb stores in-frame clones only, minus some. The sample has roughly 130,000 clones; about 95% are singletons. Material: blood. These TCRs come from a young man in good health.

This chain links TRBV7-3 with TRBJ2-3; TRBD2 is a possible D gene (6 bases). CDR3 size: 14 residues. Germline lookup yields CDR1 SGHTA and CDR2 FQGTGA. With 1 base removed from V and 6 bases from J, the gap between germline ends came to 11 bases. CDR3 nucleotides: TGTGCCAGCAGCTTAAGTGGGGGGTTGGATACGCAGTATTTT. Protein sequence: CASSLSGGLDTQYF.

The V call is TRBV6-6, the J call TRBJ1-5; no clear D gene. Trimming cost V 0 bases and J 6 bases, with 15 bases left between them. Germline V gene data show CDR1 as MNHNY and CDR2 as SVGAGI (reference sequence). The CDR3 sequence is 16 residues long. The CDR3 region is CASSYSTPSNGQPQHF. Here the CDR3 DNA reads TGTGCCAGCAGTTACTCTACCCCGAGTAACGGTCAGCCCCAGCATTTT.

The CDR3 sequence is CASSLARDTFYNSPLHF. The DNA for the CDR3 is TGTGCCAGCAGCTTAGCCCGGGACACCTTTTATAATTCACCCCTCCACTTT. The chain has TRBV7-9 and TRBJ1-6, with D possibly matching TRBD1 (6 bases). CDR3 length: 17 residues. Trimming pared 0 bases from V and 4 bases from J, leaving 13 bases between. The V gene's germline CDR1 is SEHNR and CDR2 FQNEAQ (reference sequence).

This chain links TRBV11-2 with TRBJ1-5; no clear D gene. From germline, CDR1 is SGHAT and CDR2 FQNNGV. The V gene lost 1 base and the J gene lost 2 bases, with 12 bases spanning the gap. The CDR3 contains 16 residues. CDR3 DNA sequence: TGTGCCAGCAGCTTAGTCCCGGGTGTGGGCAATCAGCCCCAGCATTTT. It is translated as CASSLVPGVGNQPQHF. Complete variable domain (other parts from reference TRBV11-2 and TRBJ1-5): EAGVAQSPRYKIIEKRQSVAFWCNPISGHATLYWYQQILGQGPKLLIQFQNNGVVDDSQLPKDRFSAERLKGVDSTLKIQPAKLEDSAVYLCASSLVPGVGNQPQHFGDGTRLSIL.

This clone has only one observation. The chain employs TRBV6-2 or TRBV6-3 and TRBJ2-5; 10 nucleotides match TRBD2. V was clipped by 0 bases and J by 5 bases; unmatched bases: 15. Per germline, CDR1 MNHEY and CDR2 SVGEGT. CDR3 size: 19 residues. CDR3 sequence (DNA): TGTGCCAGCAGTTACTCCTCAGACCATAGCGGGGGGCCTCGGGAGACCCAGTACTTC. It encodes CASSYSSDHSGGPRETQYF.

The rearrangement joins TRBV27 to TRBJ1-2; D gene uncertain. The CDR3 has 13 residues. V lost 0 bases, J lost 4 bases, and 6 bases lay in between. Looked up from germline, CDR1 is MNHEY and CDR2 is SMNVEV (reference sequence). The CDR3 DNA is TGTGCCAGCAGTTTATCAGGTAGCTATGGCTACACCTTC. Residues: CASSLSGSYGYTF.

The CDR3, as DNA: TGTGCCAGCAGCTCGTGGATAGGACACGGAAATCAGCCCCAGCATTTT. Translating gives CASSSWIGHGNQPQHF. The J gene is TRBJ1-5, the V gene TRBV5-6, with D possibly matching TRBD1 (5 bases). This CDR3 is built from 16 residues. Germline V lookup: CDR1 SGHDT, CDR2 YYEEEE. V lost 3 bases and J 4 bases, leaving 17 bases between the germline ends.

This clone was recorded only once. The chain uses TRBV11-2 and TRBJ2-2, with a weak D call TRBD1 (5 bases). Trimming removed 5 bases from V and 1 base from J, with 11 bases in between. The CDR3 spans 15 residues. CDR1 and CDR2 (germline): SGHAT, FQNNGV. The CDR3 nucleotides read TGTGCCAGCAGCCTAACCCAGGGGAACACCGGGGAGCTGTTTTTT. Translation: CASSLTQGNTGELFF.

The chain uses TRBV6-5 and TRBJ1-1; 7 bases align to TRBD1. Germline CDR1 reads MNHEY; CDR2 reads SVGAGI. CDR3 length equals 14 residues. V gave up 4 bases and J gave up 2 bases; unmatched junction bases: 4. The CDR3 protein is CASSLYRGNTEAFF. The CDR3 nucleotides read TGTGCCAGCAGTTTATACAGGGGTAACACTGAAGCTTTCTTT.

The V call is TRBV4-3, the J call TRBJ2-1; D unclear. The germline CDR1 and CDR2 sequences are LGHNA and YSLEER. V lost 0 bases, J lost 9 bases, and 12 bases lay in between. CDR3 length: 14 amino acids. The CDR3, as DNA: TGCGCCAGCAGCCAAGATCGAAGTATGGGTGAGCAGTTCTTC. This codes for CASSQDRSMGEQFF.

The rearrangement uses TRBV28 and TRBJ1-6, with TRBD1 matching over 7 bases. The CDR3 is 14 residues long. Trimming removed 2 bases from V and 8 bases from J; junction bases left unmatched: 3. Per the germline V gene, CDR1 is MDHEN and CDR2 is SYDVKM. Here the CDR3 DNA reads TGTGCCAGCAGTTTACGGGACAGAGATTCACCCCTCCACTTT. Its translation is CASSLRDRDSPLHF.

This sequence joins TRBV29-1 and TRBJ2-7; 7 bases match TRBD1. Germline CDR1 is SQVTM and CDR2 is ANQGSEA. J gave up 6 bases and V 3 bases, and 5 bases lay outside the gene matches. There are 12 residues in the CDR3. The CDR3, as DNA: TGCAGCGTTGAGTACAGGGGTGGCGAGCAGTACTTC. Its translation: CSVEYRGGEQYF.

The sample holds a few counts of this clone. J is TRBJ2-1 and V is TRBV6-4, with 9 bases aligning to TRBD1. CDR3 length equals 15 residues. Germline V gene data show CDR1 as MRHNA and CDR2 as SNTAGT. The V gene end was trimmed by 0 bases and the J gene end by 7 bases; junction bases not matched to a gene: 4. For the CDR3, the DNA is TGTGCCAGCAGTGACTCAGGGACAGGGTGGAATGAGCAGTTCTTC. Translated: CASSDSGTGWNEQFF.

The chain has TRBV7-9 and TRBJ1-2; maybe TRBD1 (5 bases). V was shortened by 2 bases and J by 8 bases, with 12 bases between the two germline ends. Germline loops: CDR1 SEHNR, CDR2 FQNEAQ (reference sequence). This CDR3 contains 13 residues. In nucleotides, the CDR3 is TGTGCCAGCAGCTTATCAGGGACGTCGGGCTACACCTTC. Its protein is CASSLSGTSGYTF.

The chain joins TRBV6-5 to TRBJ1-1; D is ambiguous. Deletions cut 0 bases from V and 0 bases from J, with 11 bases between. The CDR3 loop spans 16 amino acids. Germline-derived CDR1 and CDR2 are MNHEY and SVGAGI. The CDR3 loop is CASSYSKGIMNTEAFF. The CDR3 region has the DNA TGTGCCAGCAGTTACTCGAAAGGGATAATGAACACTGAAGCTTTCTTT.

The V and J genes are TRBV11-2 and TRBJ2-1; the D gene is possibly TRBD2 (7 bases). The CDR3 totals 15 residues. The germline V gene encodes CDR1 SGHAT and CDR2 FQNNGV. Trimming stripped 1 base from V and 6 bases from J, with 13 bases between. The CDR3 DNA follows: TGTGCCAGCAGCTTAGTAGGGGGGGGGCCCAATGAGCAGTTCTTC. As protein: CASSLVGGGPNEQFF.

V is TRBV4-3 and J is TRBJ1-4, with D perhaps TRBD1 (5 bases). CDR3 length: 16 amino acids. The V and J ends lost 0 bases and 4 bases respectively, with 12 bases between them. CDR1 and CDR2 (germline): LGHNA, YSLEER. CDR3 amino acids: CASSQDLSRVNEKLFF. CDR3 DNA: TGCGCCAGCAGCCAAGATCTGTCCAGGGTTAATGAAAAACTGTTTTTT.

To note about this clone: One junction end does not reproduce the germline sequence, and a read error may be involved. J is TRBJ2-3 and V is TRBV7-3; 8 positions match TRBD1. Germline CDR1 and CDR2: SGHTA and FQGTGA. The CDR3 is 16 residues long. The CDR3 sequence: CASRLNAGGPQGTQYF. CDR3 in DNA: TGTGCCAGCAGGTTAAATGCAGGGGGCCCTCAGGGTACGCAGTATTTT.

CDR3 residues: CASSERRGGWTDTQYF. CDR3 nucleotides: TGTGCCAGCAGTGAACGGCGGGGTGGGTGGACAGATACGCAGTATTTT. The chain joins TRBV2 to TRBJ2-3, with D possibly TRBD2 on 6 matching bases. The V end was cut by 2 bases, the J end by 3 bases, with 15 bases between. The germline CDR1 and CDR2 sequences are SNHLY and FYNNEI. CDR3 size: 16 residues.

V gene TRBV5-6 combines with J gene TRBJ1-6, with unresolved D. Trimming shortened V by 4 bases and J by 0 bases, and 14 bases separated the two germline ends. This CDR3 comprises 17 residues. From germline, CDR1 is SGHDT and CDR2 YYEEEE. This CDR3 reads CASSVSVPSSYNSPLHF. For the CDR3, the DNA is TGTGCCAGCAGCGTGTCGGTCCCCAGCTCCTATAATTCACCCCTCCACTTT.

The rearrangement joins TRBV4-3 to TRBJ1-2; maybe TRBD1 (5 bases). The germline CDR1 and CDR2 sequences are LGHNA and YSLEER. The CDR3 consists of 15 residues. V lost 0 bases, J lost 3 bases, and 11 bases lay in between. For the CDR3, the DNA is TGCGCCAGCAGCCAAGAGGAGGACATTTACTATGGCTACACCTTC. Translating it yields CASSQEEDIYYGYTF.

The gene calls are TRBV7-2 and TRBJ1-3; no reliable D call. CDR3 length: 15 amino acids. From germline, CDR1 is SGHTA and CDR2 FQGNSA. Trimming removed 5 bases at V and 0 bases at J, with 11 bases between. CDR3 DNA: TGTGCCAGCAGCCGCGGCAGCCCCTCTGGAAACACCATATATTTT. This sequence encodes CASSRGSPSGNTIYF.

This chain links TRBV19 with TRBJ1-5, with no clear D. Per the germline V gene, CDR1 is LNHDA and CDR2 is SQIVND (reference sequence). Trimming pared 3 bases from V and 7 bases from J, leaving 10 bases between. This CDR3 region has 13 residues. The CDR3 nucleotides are TGTGCCAGTAGTATTAAGGGTGGGCAGCCCCAGCATTTT. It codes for CASSIKGGQPQHF.

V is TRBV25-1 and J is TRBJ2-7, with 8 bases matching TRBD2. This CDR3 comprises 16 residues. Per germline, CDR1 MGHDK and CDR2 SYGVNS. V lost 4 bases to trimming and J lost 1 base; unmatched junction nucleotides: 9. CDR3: CASSGGVAGYSYEQYF. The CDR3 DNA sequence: TGTGCCAGCAGTGGGGGTGTAGCGGGGTATTCCTACGAGCAGTACTTC.

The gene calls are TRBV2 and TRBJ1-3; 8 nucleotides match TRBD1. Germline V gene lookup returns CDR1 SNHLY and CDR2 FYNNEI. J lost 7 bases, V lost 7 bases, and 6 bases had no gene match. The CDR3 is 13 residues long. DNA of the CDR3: TGTGCCAGCACCCTTCAGGGGGCGAACACCATATATTTT. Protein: CASTLQGANTIYF.

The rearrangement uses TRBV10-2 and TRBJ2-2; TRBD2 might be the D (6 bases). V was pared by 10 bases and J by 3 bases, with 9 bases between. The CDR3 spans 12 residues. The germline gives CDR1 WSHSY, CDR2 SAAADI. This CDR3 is CATERDTGELFF. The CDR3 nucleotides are TGCGCCACCGAGCGGGACACCGGGGAGCTGTTTTTT.

For the CDR3, the DNA is TGTGCCAGCAGTTTTGCTGGGGCCAACGTCCTGACTTTC. Protein sequence: CASSFAGANVLTF. V gene TRBV28 combines with J gene TRBJ2-6, with D unclear. CDR3 size: 13 residues. The germline CDR1 and CDR2 sequences are MDHEN and SYDVKM. With 3 bases removed from V and 2 bases from J, the gap between germline ends came to 2 bases.

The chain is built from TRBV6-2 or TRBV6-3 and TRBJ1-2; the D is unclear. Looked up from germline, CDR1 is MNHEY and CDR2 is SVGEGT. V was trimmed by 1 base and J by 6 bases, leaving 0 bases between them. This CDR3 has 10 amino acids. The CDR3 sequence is CASSYYGYTF. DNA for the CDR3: TGTGCCAGCAGTTACTATGGCTACACCTTC.

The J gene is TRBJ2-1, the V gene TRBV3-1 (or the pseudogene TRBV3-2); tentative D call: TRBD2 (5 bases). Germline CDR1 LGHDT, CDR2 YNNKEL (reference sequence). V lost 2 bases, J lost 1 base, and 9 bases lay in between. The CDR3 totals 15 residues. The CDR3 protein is CASSQLRASYNEQFF. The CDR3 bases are TGTGCCAGCAGCCAATTGCGGGCTTCCTACAATGAGCAGTTCTTC.

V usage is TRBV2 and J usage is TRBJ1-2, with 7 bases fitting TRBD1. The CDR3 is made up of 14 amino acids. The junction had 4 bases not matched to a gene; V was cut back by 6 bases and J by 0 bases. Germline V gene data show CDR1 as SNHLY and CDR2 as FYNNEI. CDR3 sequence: CASSPTGTNYGYTF. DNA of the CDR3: TGTGCCAGCAGCCCGACAGGGACTAACTATGGCTACACCTTC. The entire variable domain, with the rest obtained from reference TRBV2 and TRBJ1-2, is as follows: EPEVTQTPSHQVTQMGQEVILRCVPISNHLYFYWYRQILGQKVEFLVSFYNNEISEKSEIFDDQFSVERPDGSNFTLKIRSTKLEDSAMYFCASSPTGTNYGYTFGSGTRLTVV.

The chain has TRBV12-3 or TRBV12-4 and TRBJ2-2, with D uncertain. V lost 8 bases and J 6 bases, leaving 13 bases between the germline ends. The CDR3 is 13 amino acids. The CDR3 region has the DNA TGTGCCAGCGCTCCTCTGGGTTCCGGGGAGCTGTTTTTT. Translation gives CASAPLGSGELFF.

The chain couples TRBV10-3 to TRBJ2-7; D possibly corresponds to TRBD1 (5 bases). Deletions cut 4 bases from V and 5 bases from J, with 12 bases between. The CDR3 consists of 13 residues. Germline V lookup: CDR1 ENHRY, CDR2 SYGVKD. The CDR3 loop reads CAISVWQGNEQYF. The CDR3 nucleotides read TGTGCCATCAGTGTCTGGCAGGGAAACGAGCAGTACTTC.